Reported below is one TCR beta chain. This specimen belongs to a study of control samples from healthy donors and cancer patients. Germline V CDR1 and CDR2: MNHEY, SVGEGT. The CDR3 extends over 15 amino acids. V lost 6 bases and J lost 2, with 14 bases in between. Clones were read by immunoSEQ multiplex PCR, and TCRdb kept only the in-frame ones, dropping some. The sample carries about 170,000 clones, 85% to 95% recorded once. This sequence joins TRBV6-2 or TRBV6-3 and TRBJ1-5; a possible D gene is TRBD1 (6 bases). Sample: blood. The TCR was taken from a woman aged 18-29 years in good health. The CDR3 spells CASSLMDSGNQPQHF. CDR3 in DNA: TGTGCCAGCAGCCTGATGGACAGCGGCAATCAGCCCCAGCATTTT.